These 27 T cell receptor beta chains originate from one sample sequenced in a study of T-cell reconstitution after alpha-beta-depleted transplantation in children. Unique molecular identifiers were used in preparing the TCRbeta library. TCRdb reanalysed the PCR reads using MiXCR and keeps one entry per CDR3 protein. The table shows approximately 800,000 distinct CDR3 sequences, with approximately 15% occurring only once. Material: PBMCs, mostly from graft donor cells, obtained 360 days after TCRalphabeta/CD19-depleted stem cell transplant. The receptors here all came from a male patient younger than 18 who had a stem cell transplant for acute lymphoblastic leukemia, so the T cells may come from the graft donor.

The CDR3 DNA sequence: TGTGCCAGCACCCTATTAGCGGGAGTGTCAGATACGCAGTATTTT. Its protein product is CASTLLAGVSDTQYF. The chain couples TRBV7-9 to TRBJ2-3; 9 bases are shared with TRBD2. The CDR3 is 15 amino acids. From germline, CDR1 is SEHNR and CDR2 FQNEAQ (reference sequence). J gave up 4 bases and V 7 bases, and 9 bases lay outside the gene matches.

The chain recombines TRBV7-9 with TRBJ2-2; possibly TRBD1 for D (6 bases). There are 14 residues in the CDR3. The ends were cut back, 5 bases at V and 5 bases at J, with 12 bases in the middle. Per the germline V gene, CDR1 is SEHNR and CDR2 is FQNEAQ (reference sequence). As DNA, the CDR3 is TGTGCCAGCAGCAGGGGGTCGGGGACCGGGGAGCTGTTTTTT. Translated, it gives CASSRGSGTGELFF.

This sequence joins TRBV4-1 and TRBJ2-7, with 7 positions matching TRBD1. V trimming: 3 bases; J trimming: 5 bases; junction bases outside the gene matches: 4. This CDR3 is 13 amino acids long. In germline, CDR1 is MGHRA, CDR2 YSYEKL. The CDR3 protein is CASSQVTGDEQYF. Written as DNA, the CDR3 is TGCGCCAGCAGCCAGGTAACAGGGGACGAGCAGTACTTC.

This clonotype was picked up many times. The V gene is TRBV29-1, the J gene TRBJ2-3; 8 bases are a match to TRBD1. V lost 7 bases, J lost 9 bases, and 6 bases stayed unmatched. CDR3 length equals 11 residues. Germline loops: CDR1 SQVTM, CDR2 ANQGSEA. The DNA for the CDR3 is TGCAGCGGCCGGACAGGGCACACGCAGTATTTT. As protein: CSGRTGHTQYF.

The chain recombines TRBV5-1 with TRBJ2-7, with a weak D call TRBD2 (5 bases). CDR3 length: 15 residues. The germline V gene has CDR1 SGHRS and CDR2 YFSETQ. Trimming stripped 0 bases from V and 3 bases from J, with 13 bases between. The CDR3 DNA is TGCGCCAGCAGCTTGGGGTACTTCGGGGACTACGAGCAGTACTTC. Amino acids: CASSLGYFGDYEQYF.

This clonotype was counted a few times. The V call is TRBV6-5, the J call TRBJ1-1, with a possible D match to TRBD1 (5 bases). V lost 1 base and J lost 1, with 7 bases in between. CDR1 is MNHEY, CDR2 SVGAGI, per germline. The CDR3 spans 14 residues. The CDR3: CASSYLGGNTEAFF. The CDR3 DNA reads as TGTGCCAGCAGTTACTTGGGGGGGAACACTGAAGCTTTCTTT.

This clonotype occurred a few times. The chain combines TRBV3-1 with TRBJ2-6; D perhaps matches TRBD2 (5 bases). Trimming took off 4 bases at V and 6 bases at J, with 10 bases between the two ends. The germline gives CDR1 LGHDT, CDR2 YNNKEL (reference sequence). The CDR3 length is 14 residues. In nucleotides, the CDR3 is TGTGCCAGCAGCCGCCTCCTAGCGGCCAACGTCCTGACTTTC. Translated, it gives CASSRLLAANVLTF.

The chain joins TRBV14 to TRBJ1-2; D unresolved. Looked up from germline, CDR1 is SGHDN and CDR2 is FVKESK. This CDR3 comprises 13 residues. The germline V and J ends were trimmed by 0 bases and 4 bases, with 6 bases remaining between them. CDR3 region: CASSQDATYGYTF. The DNA for the CDR3 is TGTGCCAGCAGCCAAGATGCAACCTATGGCTACACCTTC.

V gene TRBV20-1 combines with J gene TRBJ1-1, with a tentative D call TRBD1 (5 bases). The germline V gene has CDR1 DFQATT and CDR2 SNEGSKA (reference sequence). V lost 1 base to trimming and J lost 3 bases, with 12 bases between them. The CDR3 covers 14 residues. Here the CDR3 reads CSARVQEVYTEAFF. The CDR3 DNA sequence: TGCAGTGCTAGAGTACAGGAGGTCTACACTGAAGCTTTCTTT.

The genes are TRBV7-2 and TRBJ2-5; D possibly corresponds to TRBD2 (6 bases). The CDR3 runs 17 residues. Per germline, CDR1 SGHTA and CDR2 FQGNSA. Trimming cost V 4 bases and J 3 bases, with 21 bases left between them. CDR3 DNA sequence: TGTGCCAGCAGCTCTTTGCCCCGGGGGAGGAAGAAAGAGACCCAGTACTTC. This translates into CASSSLPRGRKKETQYF.

The chain links TRBV20-1 to TRBJ2-1; 8 bases match TRBD2. Germline assignment: CDR1 DFQATT and CDR2 SNEGSKA (reference sequence). There are 18 residues in the CDR3. J lost 9 bases, V lost 3 bases, and 22 bases had no gene match. The CDR3 loop reads CSARSRANRATSGGEQFF. The CDR3 region has the DNA TGCAGTGCTAGGAGCCGGGCTAACCGGGCCACTAGCGGCGGTGAGCAGTTCTTC.

This clonotype was seen more than once but under ten times. The V gene is TRBV18, the J gene TRBJ2-3; tentatively, D is TRBD1 (5 bases). The CDR3 contains 20 residues. Germline CDR1 and CDR2: KGHSH and LQKENI. The V gene lost 1 base and the J gene lost 3 bases, with 26 bases spanning the gap. For the CDR3, the DNA is TGTGCCAGCTCACCACATAATCTGGCAGGGCCCTCAGGTGGAACAGATACGCAGTATTTT. Its translation is CASSPHNLAGPSGGTDTQYF.

This clonotype was picked up a small number of times. The J gene is TRBJ2-1, the V gene TRBV7-9; D possibly uses TRBD1 or TRBD2 (5 bases each). Germline CDR1 reads SEHNR; CDR2 reads FQNEAQ (reference sequence). The V end was cut by 2 bases, the J end by 8 bases, with 16 bases between. The CDR3 has 15 residues. The CDR3: CASSLFGTHSDEQFF. The CDR3 bases are TGTGCCAGCAGCTTATTCGGGACCCATAGCGATGAGCAGTTCTTC. Combining the CDR3 with reference TRBV7-9 and TRBJ2-1 gives the whole variable domain DTGVSQNPRHKITKRGQNVTFRCDPISEHNRLYWYRQTLGQGPEFLTYFQNEAQLEKSRLLSDRFSAERPKGSFSTLEIQRTEQGDSAMYLCASSLFGTHSDEQFFGPGTRLTVL.

The genes are TRBV5-1 and TRBJ2-2; maybe TRBD2 (5 bases). In germline, CDR1 is SGHRS, CDR2 YFSETQ. The V end lost 0 bases, the J end lost 3 bases, and 15 bases lay between the germline ends. This CDR3 comprises 17 residues. The CDR3 loop is CASSLAEGGVYTGELFF. The CDR3, as DNA: TGCGCCAGCAGCTTGGCCGAGGGCGGAGTTTACACCGGGGAGCTGTTTTTT.

The chain couples TRBV19 to TRBJ2-2, with 9 bases aligning to TRBD2. Per the germline V gene, CDR1 is LNHDA and CDR2 is SQIVND (reference sequence). This CDR3 has 16 residues. Unmatched junction bases numbered 7, after V lost 5 bases and J lost 3 bases. CDR3 residues: CASSYGTSLYTGELFF. CDR3 bases: TGTGCCAGTAGTTACGGGACTAGCCTTTACACCGGGGAGCTGTTTTTT.

This sequence joins TRBV14 and TRBJ2-1; 9 positions agree with TRBD1. The CDR3 has 15 amino acids. V trimming: 6 bases; J trimming: 7 bases; junction bases outside the gene matches: 10. CDR1 is SGHDN, CDR2 FVKESK, per germline. CDR3 nucleotides: TGTGCCAGCAGTCATCGGGACAGGGCCTGGAATGAGCAGTTCTTC. It translates to CASSHRDRAWNEQFF.

The chain links TRBV9 to TRBJ2-3, with D tentatively TRBD1 or TRBD2 (5 bases each). Trimming took off 6 bases at V and 2 bases at J, with 10 bases between the two ends. Looked up from germline, CDR1 is SGDLS and CDR2 is YYNGEE. This CDR3 is built from 13 residues. The CDR3 nucleotides are TGTGCCAGCACTACGGGGCTCACAGATACGCAGTATTTT. Protein: CASTTGLTDTQYF.

This clonotype was observed at least ten times. The chain recombines TRBV10-3 with TRBJ1-5, with D unresolved. The V and J ends lost 0 bases and 7 bases respectively, with 4 bases between them. This CDR3 contains 12 residues. Per the germline V gene, CDR1 is ENHRY and CDR2 is SYGVKD. This chain's CDR3 is CAISESRQPQHF. The CDR3 region has the DNA TGTGCCATCAGTGAGTCGAGGCAGCCCCAGCATTTT.

This chain connects TRBV7-9 to TRBJ1-1; no reliable D call. The length of the CDR3 is 16 residues. Germline loops: CDR1 SEHNR, CDR2 FQNEAQ (reference sequence). V shed 1 base and J shed 3 bases, with 15 bases lying between them. DNA of the CDR3: TGTGCCAGCAGCTTAGGGGCCCCTGTTACGGACACTGAAGCTTTCTTT. Translated: CASSLGAPVTDTEAFF.

This clonotype was found once. A much more abundant neighbour one base away suggests this may be a read error. The gene calls are TRBV12-3 or TRBV12-4 and TRBJ2-7; the D gene is possibly TRBD2 (6 bases). The CDR3 runs to 14 residues. The CDR3 protein is CACSLGGTLYEQYF. The CDR3 DNA reads TGTGCCTGCAGTTTAGGAGGGACCCTCTACGAGCAGTACTTC.

This chain connects TRBV13 to TRBJ2-5; no definite D call. CDR3 length equals 13 residues. V was clipped by 0 bases and J by 5 bases, with 7 bases between them. From germline, CDR1 is PRHDT and CDR2 FYEKMQ (reference sequence). The CDR3 reads CASSLGSHETQYF. The CDR3 nucleotides are TGTGCCAGCAGCTTAGGATCCCACGAGACCCAGTACTTC.

This clonotype was observed a few times. The chain couples TRBV6-1 to TRBJ2-7, with 8 positions matching TRBD2. The V gene's germline CDR1 is MNHNS and CDR2 SASEGT. The CDR3 sequence is 14 residues long. Trimming removed 5 bases from V and 4 bases from J; junction bases left unmatched: 7. CDR3 residues: CASSTGLDMYEQYF. DNA of the CDR3: TGTGCCAGCAGTACGGGACTAGATATGTACGAGCAGTACTTC.

The chain employs TRBV12-3 or TRBV12-4 and TRBJ1-5; 7 positions agree with TRBD1. There are 17 residues in the CDR3. Trimming cost V 1 base and J 0 bases; bases outside gene matches: 6. The CDR3 protein is CASSLGQGGISNQPQHF. Here the CDR3 DNA reads TGTGCCAGCAGTTTAGGGCAGGGGGGGATTAGCAATCAGCCCCAGCATTTT.

The chain joins TRBV4-1 to TRBJ2-3; 14 bases align to TRBD2. V was pared by 4 bases and J by 0 bases, with 9 bases of the junction left unmatched. This CDR3 comprises 19 residues. Looked up from germline, CDR1 is MGHRA and CDR2 is YSYEKL. The CDR3, as DNA: TGCGCCAGCAGCCTACCGACTAGCGGGAGGGCCCCTAGCACAGATACGCAGTATTTT. Its protein is CASSLPTSGRAPSTDTQYF.

This clonotype was counted only a few times. The chain joins TRBV4-1 to TRBJ1-1, with 10 bases aligning to TRBD1. Trimming at V came to 4 bases and at J to 12 bases, leaving 14 bases not matched to a gene. The CDR3 runs to 15 residues. Germline V gene data show CDR1 as MGHRA and CDR2 as YSYEKL. CDR3 coding DNA: TGCGCCAGCAGCCTGATACTCCAGGACAGGGGGTTGTCTTTCTTT. It encodes CASSLILQDRGLSFF.

The chain joins TRBV20-1 to TRBJ2-3; 7 nucleotides line up with TRBD2. The trim removed 3 bases at V and 6 bases at J, leaving 9 bases unmatched. The CDR3 loop spans 14 amino acids. Germline lookup yields CDR1 DFQATT and CDR2 SNEGSKA (reference sequence). For the CDR3, the DNA is TGCAGTGCTAGTCCCCTAGCGGTGAGGGATACGCAGTATTTT. This codes for CSASPLAVRDTQYF.

This clonotype came up many times. The chain recombines TRBV5-1 with TRBJ2-7; D is perhaps TRBD1 or TRBD2 (6 bases each). Trimming left V 0 bases short and J 2 bases short, with 12 bases between. This CDR3 contains 15 residues. Germline V gene data show CDR1 as SGHRS and CDR2 as YFSETQ. CDR3 residues: CASSLGGAEAYEQYF. CDR3 coding DNA: TGCGCCAGCAGCTTGGGGGGGGCAGAGGCCTACGAGCAGTACTTC.